This section outlines one TCR beta chain sequence together with its context. This entry belongs to a study of blood T cell repertoires in COVID-19. In terms of age and location, participants ranged from about 18 to 95 years and lived in fewer than 30 US areas. Clinical histories supplied by participants themselves formed the basis of cohort assignment. Cohort 3 recovered donors had two negative PCRs, clearance, or symptom resolution. Per the study methods: Amplified reference gene primers provided the basis for estimating nucleated cell counts. The assay was immunoSEQ multiplex PCR, and TCRdb's table has in-frame clones only and misses some. V, J and clone size reflect that table, while D and trimming were determined from the DNA. Among roughly 330,000 clones listed, around 87% were seen once. The origin of this receptor is a woman in her twenties or thirties who had recovered from COVID-19. Specimen: PBMCs or T cells enriched from blood (not recorded which).

The CDR3, as DNA: TGTGCCAGCAGCCCAGGACAGGGGGTTGAAAAACTGTTTTTT. This translates into CASSPGQGVEKLFF. This chain connects TRBV7-8 to TRBJ1-4, with 10 bases identical to TRBD1. The J segment lost 7 bases and the V segment lost 5 bases, leaving 4 bases of the junction unmatched. The CDR3 runs to 14 residues. Looked up from germline, CDR1 is SGHVS and CDR2 is FQNEAQ.